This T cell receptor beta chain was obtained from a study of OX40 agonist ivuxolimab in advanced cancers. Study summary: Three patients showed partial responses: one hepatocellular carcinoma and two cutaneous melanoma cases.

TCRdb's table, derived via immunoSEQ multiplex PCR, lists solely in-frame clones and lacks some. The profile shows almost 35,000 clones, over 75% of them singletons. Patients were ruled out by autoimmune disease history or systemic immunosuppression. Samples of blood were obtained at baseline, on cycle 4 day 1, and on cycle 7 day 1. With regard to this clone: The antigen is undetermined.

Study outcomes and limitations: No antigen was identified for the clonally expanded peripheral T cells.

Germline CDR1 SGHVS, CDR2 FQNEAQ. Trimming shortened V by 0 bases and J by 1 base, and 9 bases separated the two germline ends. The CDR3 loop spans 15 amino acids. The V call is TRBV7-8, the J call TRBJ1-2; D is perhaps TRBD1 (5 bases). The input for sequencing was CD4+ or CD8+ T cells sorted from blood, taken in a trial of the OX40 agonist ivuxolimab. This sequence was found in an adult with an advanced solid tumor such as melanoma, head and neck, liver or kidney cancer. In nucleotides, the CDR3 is TGTGCCAGCAGCTTAGCAGGGGCCCATAACTATGGCTACACCTTC. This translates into CASSLAGAHNYGYTF. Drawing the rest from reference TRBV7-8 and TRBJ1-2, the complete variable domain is GAGVSQSPRYKVAKRGQDVALRCDPISGHVSLFWYQQALGQGPEFLTYFQNEAQLDKSGLPSDRFFAERPEGSVSTLKIQRTQQEDSAVYLCASSLAGAHNYGYTFGSGTRLTVV.